The T cell receptor (beta chain) under discussion was sequenced for a study of T cell repertoires in cytomegalovirus infection. Study summary: Indicated by public TCR beta signatures were CMV infection and matching HLA type.

The CDR3 is made up of 16 amino acids. The germline V gene encodes CDR1 MNHEY and CDR2 SMNVEV (reference sequence). The ends were cut back, 2 bases at V and 4 bases at J, with 12 bases in the middle. This clonotype was observed a handful of times. TCRdb recomputed calls from the reads with MiXCR, one row per CDR3 protein. The sample shows almost 550,000 distinct CDR3 sequences, about 15% of them seen only once. The sequenced sample was CD8+ T cells from PBMCs. This rearrangement joins TRBV27 to TRBJ1-6; weak D call: TRBD1 (6 bases). This clonotype was sampled from a human donor in good health (CMV status not recorded). Some clones in this sample may be carry-over from other donors' samples. This CDR3 reads CASSLTGGQYNSPLHF. In DNA form, the CDR3 reads TGTGCCAGCAGTTTAACCGGGGGCCAATATAATTCACCCCTCCACTTT.